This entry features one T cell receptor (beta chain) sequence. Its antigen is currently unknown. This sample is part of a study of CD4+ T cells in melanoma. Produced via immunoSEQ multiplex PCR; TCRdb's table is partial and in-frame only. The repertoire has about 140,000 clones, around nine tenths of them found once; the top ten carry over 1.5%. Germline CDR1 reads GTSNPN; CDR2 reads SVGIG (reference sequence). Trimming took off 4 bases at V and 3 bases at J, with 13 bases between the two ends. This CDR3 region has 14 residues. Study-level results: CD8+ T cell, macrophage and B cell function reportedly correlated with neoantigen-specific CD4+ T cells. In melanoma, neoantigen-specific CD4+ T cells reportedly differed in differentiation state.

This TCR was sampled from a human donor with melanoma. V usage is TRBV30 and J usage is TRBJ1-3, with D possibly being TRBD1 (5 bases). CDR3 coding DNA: TGTGCCTGGACTGGGACCTTTCATGGAAACACCATATATTTT. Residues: CAWTGTFHGNTIYF. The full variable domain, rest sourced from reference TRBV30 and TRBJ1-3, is SQTIHQWPATLVQPVGSPLSLECTVEGTSNPNLYWYRQAAGRGLQLLFYSVGIGQISSEVPQNLSASRPQDRQFILSSKKLLLSDSGFYLCAWTGTFHGNTIYFGEGSWLTVV.